Below, one T cell receptor (beta chain) is given with its context. This clonotype was found many times. Its recognized antigen is unknown. No per-base quality is available; no much larger clone lies one base away. Libraries were prepared through PCR. Sequenced using a NextSeq 500. Preparation of bulk TCR libraries followed a previously described approach, with the TCR primers listed in Table S5. Purification of total RNA was performed with the Qiagen AllPrep DNA/RNA kit. Before analysis, reads from multiple sequencing runs of one library were combined. The paper's data handling went like this. Reads were retained only if an exact TCR constant sequence was present, and the retained reads were trimmed to 150 nt and grouped according to their 12-nt molecular barcodes. Reads within each barcode group were sub-clustered using a 15% Levenshtein threshold, and quality-weighted consensus sequences were constructed for each RNA molecule. Non-functional sequences were filtered out, along with any lower-count sequence sitting one edit away from another sequence. On the basis of fitting two negative binomial distributions, barcode sub-clusters with fewer than 20% of the maximum read count were discarded. TCRdb's own reprocessing of the public reads used fastp at Q25 and MiXCR and kept productive beta chains. A single entry per CDR3 protein holds the most common genes and DNA from its merged rows. The V and J calls come from TCRdb's annotation, not from the publication. The sample table holds hundreds of thousands of distinct CDR3 sequences, of which roughly 25% were seen once. In total, the top ten clones hold around 0.78% of the sample.

Naive CD8 T cell libraries were made from approximately 22,000 to 940,000 sorted cells using 10%, 30% or 50% of purified RNA. Naive CD8 T cells, defined as CD8+CD4-CCR7+CD45RA+, were FACS-sorted into RLT Plus buffer on a BD FACSAria II. Detection sensitivity was tested by spiking Jurkat RNA equal to approximately 9 TCR copies' worth into samples containing roughly 19,000-1,100,000 naive CD8 T cells. CD8 T cells were enriched using RosetteSep CD8+ T Cell Enrichment Cocktail and Ficoll-Paque, and the enriched cells then underwent ACK red cell lysis. The data stem from a study of molecular identifiers for immune sequencing clone quantification (dated 2018 in TCRdb). At the level of the whole study: For a replicate experiment, RNA from roughly 21,000 or 96,000 naive CD8 T cells was divided into five aliquots, of which four were sequenced. This methods study benchmarked molecular-identifier clustering-based TCR repertoire sequencing (MIDCIRS) and TCR RNA copy counting, using CD8 T cells to do so.

Findings and caveats that apply to the study as a whole: The sizes of highly expanded clones could end up underestimated when identical TCR molecules share a barcode. Spiked-in Jurkat TCR RNA equal to a single cell's worth was reported to be detectable even within 1,100,000 naive CD8 T cells. Spiked-in Jurkat TCR RNA (approximately 10 copies' worth), which is not part of the donor repertoire, was contained in the naive libraries. When barcode sub-clustering was left out, chimeric consensus sequences inflated TCR diversity, with chimeras reaching as high as 47%. In CMV-specific effector cells, clones with more than 20 RNA copies accounted for over 99% of molecules, whereas in naive cells such clones accounted for under 1%. Modeling indicated approximately 3.1 TCR RNA copies recovered per cell, compared with about 9.4 by digital PCR, which implies a capture efficiency of 25% to 35%.

Sequencing was done on a sample of naive CD8+ T cells from blood, with Jurkat cell RNA spiked in. The cell subset or site label here, explained by the study, means: FACS-sorted CD8+CD4-CCR7+CD45RA+ naive T cells. This sequence was found in a human donor in good health. Some libraries in this study had Jurkat cell RNA spiked in.

The nucleotide sequence reads TGTGCCAGCAGTTATCTCACAGCGGGGTACACTGAAGCTTTCTTT. It translates as CASSYLTAGYTEAFF. Recombination connected TRBV6-5 to TRBJ1-1; there is no confident call for the D gene. The CDR3 spans 15 residues, from the cysteine through the phenylalanine. The only DNA kept is the CDR3, 45 bases in frame from the first base. CDR1 MNHEY and CDR2 SVGAGI are derived from the germline V gene. V sheds 3 bases and J sheds 3 bases, leaving 14 bases between their ends.